This TCR beta chain stems from a study of regulatory T cells in long-lasting Graves disease. General study findings and limits: Repertoires from persistent disease leaned toward TRBV28, TRBJ1-2 and TRBJ2-5. Possibly, accuracy suffered from the small sample size.

CDR3-region Arm-PCR and iRepertoire HTBI primers produced the TCR beta libraries. Authors' data handling: Gene usage covered about 62 TRBV and some 13 TRBJ segments. TCRdb redid the calling of the multiplex PCR reads with MiXCR, one entry per CDR3 protein. The V and J calls come from TCRdb's annotation, not from the publication. Of roughly 450,000 distinct CDR3 sequences in the sample, 20% to 25% were seen once. The time point here: persistent/refractory GD, antithyroid drugs over 5 years with positive TRAb. Scientists built the TCR library using RNA that was extracted from PBMCs. The CDR3 totals 14 residues. Trimming removed 6 bases from V and 4 bases from J, with 12 bases in between. Germline CDR1 reads MNHNS; CDR2 reads SASEGT. On this clonotype itself: The target antigen is unknown.

The V call is TRBV6-1, the J call TRBJ1-4; D might be TRBD1 (6 bases). The origin of this receptor is a female donor with Graves disease. Sequencing was performed on peripheral blood mononuclear cells (PBMCs), taken when the disease was refractory, from a patient treated with antithyroid drugs. The CDR3 nucleotides are TGTGCCAGCAGGAGGGGGAAAAATAATGAAAAACTGTTTTTT. It is translated as CASRRGKNNEKLFF.